This TCR beta chain was sequenced for a study of T cells in Graves' hyperthyroidism and ophthalmopathy. The germline V gene has CDR1 SNHLY and CDR2 FYNNEI. V was cut by 5 bases and J by 5 bases, with 18 bases left in between. This CDR3 has 15 residues. The source material, RNA transcripts, was used to amplify TCR beta CDR3 regions. RT-PCR in the first round (using the HTBI primer set) targeted the TCR CDR3. One entry per CDR3 protein, called by TCRdb with MiXCR from the multiplex PCR reads. The data show about 840,000 distinct CDR3 sequences, with over 35% seen just once and around 9.3% held by the top ten.

The TCR was taken from a man between 18 and 29 years old with Graves' hyperthyroidism. This sequence joins TRBV2 and TRBJ1-1, with D possibly being TRBD1 (5 bases). What was sequenced was blood. CDR3 bases: TGTGCCAGCAGTTACTCGTGGGGGGTGGCGACTGAAGCTTTCTTT. It is translated as CASSYSWGVATEAFF.